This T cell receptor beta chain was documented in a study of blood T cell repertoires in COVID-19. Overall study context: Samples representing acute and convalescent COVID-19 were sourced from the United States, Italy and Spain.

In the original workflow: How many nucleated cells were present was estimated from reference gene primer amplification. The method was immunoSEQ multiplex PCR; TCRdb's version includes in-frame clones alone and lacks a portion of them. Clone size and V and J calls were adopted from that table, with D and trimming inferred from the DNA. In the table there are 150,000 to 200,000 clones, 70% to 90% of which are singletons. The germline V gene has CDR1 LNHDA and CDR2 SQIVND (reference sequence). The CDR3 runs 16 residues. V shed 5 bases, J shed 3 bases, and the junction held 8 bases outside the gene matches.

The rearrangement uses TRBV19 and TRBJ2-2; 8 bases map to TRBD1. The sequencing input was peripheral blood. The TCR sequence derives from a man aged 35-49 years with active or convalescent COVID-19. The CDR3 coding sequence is TGTGCCAGTAGTGACAGGGGTTTAGTGGACACCGGGGAGCTGTTTTTT. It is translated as CASSDRGLVDTGELFF.